This T cell receptor beta chain was obtained from a study of cytomegalovirus exposure and HLA in healthy donors (dated by TCRdb to between 2016 and 2019). Regarding the research as a whole: The approximately 710 repertoires of the first cohort and the roughly 120 validation repertoires were produced on the same platform, according to a later analysis. The study aimed to test whether cataloging public T cell receptors could reveal signatures of past pathogen exposure. Besides the first cohort of approximately 670 subjects, a separate validation cohort made up of 120 different subjects was used. To predict cytomegalovirus infection status, the study combined high-throughput TCR immunosequencing, statistical association of individual TCRs with disease status, and machine learning. Beyond this particular receptor, the publication reports: In both the original and validation cohorts, the classifier was reported to diagnose cytomegalovirus status with high specificity and sensitivity. In a later analysis, TCRs clustered in the first cohort were found to also tend to co-occur in the roughly 130 validation repertoires, with 85% to 95% of cluster scores above 0. In vitro tests confirmed that a few of the cytomegalovirus-associated TCR beta chains recognize cytomegalovirus antigens. A total of 150 to 200 TCR beta chains were listed by the study as associated with cytomegalovirus. A later analysis lacked HLA typing for the validation cohort, so it scored co-occurrence in that cohort across all 110 or so repertoires. It was suggested by the authors that the approach could potentially be generalized to other disease states and immunological phenotypes. Most TCR sequences were seen in very few donors, while some public TCRs were found in many individuals.

The library was prepared using the immunoSEQ multiplex PCR assay. Under the source paper's analysis protocol: To diagnose cytomegalovirus status from the catalog of TCR beta chain sequences, a statistical classification framework was built. TCRdb obtained this table from immuneACCESS and retained in-frame rearrangements with V and J assigned. These tables miss some clones; where compared with another copy, unresolved V genes account for less than half of the shortfall, and the remainder is unexplained. V, J and clone size are taken as reported in that table, and D and trimming were inferred from the DNA itself. A total of approximately 100,000 clones appear in this sample, more than 85% of them only once. The ten largest clonotypes hold 6% to 6.5% of the sample. The CDR3 has 13 amino acids, counting the end cysteine and phenylalanine. Just CDR3 DNA is preserved here, 39 bases in frame from base 1. Deletion took 5 bases off V and 9 bases off J, with a span of 15 bases between the germline ends. Looking up the germline V gene yields CDR1 SGHDT and CDR2 YYEEEE.

Details on this clone: Its antigen remains unidentified. Within one base of it there is no much larger clone, and no base qualities were kept.

The donors were included in the validation cohort of 120 subjects, a group kept apart from the roughly 680-subject first cohort. The sequence links TRBV5-6 to TRBJ2-1, with TRBD2 as a weak D call on 5 bases. This receptor was taken from a man aged 18 to 29 in good health and CMV-seropositive. Source material: PBMCs. This receptor carries the CDR3 CASSYWPAGEQFF. The nucleotide sequence is TGTGCCAGCAGTTATTGGCCCGCGGGTGAGCAGTTCTTC.